The rows below give T cell receptor beta chains drawn from one sample of a study of vaccination effects on CD4 cells after COVID-19. Sequenced by immunoSEQ multiplex PCR; TCRdb stores in-frame clones only, minus some. The sample has tens of thousands of clones, approximately 73% seen once. These TCRs' antigens remain unknown. Sequences were derived from CD4+ T cells from PBMCs cultured with a peptide pool, sampled before COVID-19 vaccination. All receptors come from a human donor who had a prior SARS-CoV-2 infection. Both conserved end residues are part of each CDR3. The order of the fields is J gene, clone size, V gene, CDR3 protein. A clone size is listed for some rows: how often the clone was seen (once, few, many), or a class if it is expanded.

>TRBJ1-1|.|TRBV7-2
CASKVGGGGTEAFF
>TRBJ1-1|.|TRBV6-5
CASSKNTEAFF
>TRBJ1-2|once|TRBV6-2/TRBV6-3
CASSSRVESYGYTF
>TRBJ2-5|few|TRBV3-1/TRBV3-2
CASSHRTQETQYF
>TRBJ2-7|.|TRBV7-7
CASSPGTSGSLEQYF
>TRBJ2-1|once|TRBV7-6
CASSHGLASYNEQFF
>TRBJ1-5|.|TRBV5-8
CASSLRGRGNQPQHF
>TRBJ2-1|.|TRBV7-2
CASSFSGGAEFF
>TRBJ2-5|few|TRBV6-2/TRBV6-3
CASSQNKRQTGGGRARGTQYF
>TRBJ2-2|.|TRBV5-1
CASRSGQGVPGELFF
>TRBJ1-5|.|TRBV19
CASRLLGTAYNQPQHF
>TRBJ2-3|.|TRBV2
CASGQGLDTQYF
>TRBJ2-1|.|TRBV7-2
CASSRQETNEQFF
>TRBJ1-5|.|TRBV19
CASTPRQGTNQPQHF
>TRBJ2-1|.|TRBV7-9
CASSWTGYNEQFF
>TRBJ1-4|few|TRBV6-5
CASSYSGSRDEKLFF
>TRBJ1-2|.|TRBV6-2/TRBV6-3
CASSYPGPSWCTF
>TRBJ1-4|.|TRBV4-2
CASSQGPGTNEKLFF
>TRBJ1-6|.|TRBV2
CASDGTPGSPLHF
>TRBJ1-2|.|TRBV4-1
CASSQGVRGPGRTQAGYTF
>TRBJ1-1|few|TRBV5-4
CASRSASKLNTEAFF
>TRBJ2-5|few|TRBV7-2
CASSFRGQETQYF
>TRBJ1-5|.|TRBV7-8
CASSFDGMYQPQHF
>TRBJ2-2|.|TRBV5-6
CASNRGGITGELFF
>TRBJ1-1|.|TRBV12-3/TRBV12-4
CASSSISVGPAFF
>TRBJ2-2|.|TRBV5-6
CASSSRSGGWTGELFF
>TRBJ2-1|.|TRBV18
CASSPLGLAGGYEQFF
>TRBJ2-6|.|TRBV4-3
CASSNGGSGANVLTF
>TRBJ2-4|.|TRBV30
CAWSVQGAKNIQYF
>TRBJ2-3|.|TRBV9
CASSVAQSIGVSTDTQYF
>TRBJ1-5|once|TRBV30
CAWSRLQGSSNQPQHF
>TRBJ2-7|few|TRBV7-2
CASSLASSGTYEQYF
>TRBJ1-4|.|TRBV7-2
CACRRGTNEKLFF
>TRBJ2-1|.|TRBV15
CATSVPSGGHYNEQFF
>TRBJ1-1|.|TRBV2
CASSGPRGNTEAFF
>TRBJ2-1|.|TRBV4-1
CASSQDFLAGGFEQFF
>TRBJ2-3|.|TRBV6-4
CASSQTPSTDTQYF
>TRBJ2-3|once|TRBV7-7
CASSLVAGSDTQYF
>TRBJ2-1|once|TRBV21-1
CASSRLAQITAGNEQFF
>TRBJ2-1|.|TRBV4-1
CASSQVASPAQFF
>TRBJ2-7|.|TRBV6-5
CASSYDRGAHEQYF
>TRBJ2-3|.|TRBV5-4
CASSRTGSNTDTQYF